The sequence of this TCR beta chain was determined in a study of Ad26.COV2.S vaccination and SARS-CoV-2 variants. Study summary: Intramuscularly, Ad26.COV2.S was given either once or twice, 56 days apart. Findings and caveats of the study: Vaccinees showed greater spike-specific TCR breadth than placebo recipients.

Only in-frame clones appear in the TCRdb table, and some are missing; sequencing was by immunoSEQ multiplex PCR. Here the sample spans about 460,000 clones, about 89% being singletons. Points on this clone: Antigen specificity is unknown.

Germline CDR1 LNHDA, CDR2 SQIVND (reference sequence). Trimming at V came to 6 bases and at J to 3 bases, leaving 3 bases not matched to a gene. The CDR3 extends over 14 amino acids. Treatment meaning: around 19 received Ad26.COV2.S at low or high dose, single or two shots; about 5 received placebo; per-sample allocation not given. Samples were taken on day 63 after the first vaccine or placebo injection. Adults aged 18-55 years in Boston included the donor. The clonotype was recovered from a person aged 18-60 years who received the Ad26.COV2.S COVID-19 vaccine or a placebo. This sequence joins TRBV19 and TRBJ1-2, with 11 bases identical to TRBD1. This specimen consisted of peripheral blood, obtained in a trial of Ad26.COV2.S vaccine versus placebo. This CDR3 reads CASRTDRGHYGYTF. Written as DNA, the CDR3 is TGTGCCAGTAGAACGGACAGGGGGCACTATGGCTACACCTTC.